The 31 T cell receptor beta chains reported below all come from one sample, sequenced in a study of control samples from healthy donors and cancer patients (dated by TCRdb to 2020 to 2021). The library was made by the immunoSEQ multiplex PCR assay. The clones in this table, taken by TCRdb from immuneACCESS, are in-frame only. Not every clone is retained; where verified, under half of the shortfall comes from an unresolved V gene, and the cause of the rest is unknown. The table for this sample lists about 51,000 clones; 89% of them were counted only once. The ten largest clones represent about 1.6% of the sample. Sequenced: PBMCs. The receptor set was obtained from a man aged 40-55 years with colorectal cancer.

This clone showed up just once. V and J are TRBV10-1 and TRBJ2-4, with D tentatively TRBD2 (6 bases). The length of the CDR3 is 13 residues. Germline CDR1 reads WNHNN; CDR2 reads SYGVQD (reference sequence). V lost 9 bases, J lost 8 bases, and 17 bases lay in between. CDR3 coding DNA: TGCGCCAGTCAAAGGGGAGGAGGAGACATTCAGTACTTC. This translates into CASQRGGGDIQYF.

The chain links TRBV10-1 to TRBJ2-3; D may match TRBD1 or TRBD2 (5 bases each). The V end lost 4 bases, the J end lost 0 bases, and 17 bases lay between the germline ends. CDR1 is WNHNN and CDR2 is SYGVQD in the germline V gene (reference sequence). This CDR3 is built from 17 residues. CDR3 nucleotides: TGCGCCAGCAGTGGGGGACCGCGGACTTCTAGCACAGATACGCAGTATTTT. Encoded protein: CASSGGPRTSSTDTQYF.

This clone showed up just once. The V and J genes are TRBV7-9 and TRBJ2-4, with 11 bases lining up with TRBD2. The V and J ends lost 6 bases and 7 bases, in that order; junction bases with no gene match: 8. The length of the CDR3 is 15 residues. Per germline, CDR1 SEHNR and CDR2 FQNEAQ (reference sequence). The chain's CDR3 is CASSLAGGSGNIQYF. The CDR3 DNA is TGTGCCAGCAGTCTAGCGGGAGGATCCGGGAACATTCAGTACTTC.

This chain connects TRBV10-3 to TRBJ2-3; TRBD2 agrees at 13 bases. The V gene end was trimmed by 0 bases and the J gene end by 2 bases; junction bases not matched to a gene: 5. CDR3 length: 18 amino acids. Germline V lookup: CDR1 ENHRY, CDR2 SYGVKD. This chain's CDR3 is CAISESRLAGGTTDTQYF. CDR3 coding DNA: TGTGCCATCAGTGAGTCCAGACTAGCGGGAGGAACCACAGATACGCAGTATTTT.

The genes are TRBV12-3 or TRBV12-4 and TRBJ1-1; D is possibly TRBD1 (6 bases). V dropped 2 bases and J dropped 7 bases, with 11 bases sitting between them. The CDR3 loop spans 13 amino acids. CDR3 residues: CASSLRGVDEAFF. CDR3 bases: TGTGCCAGCAGTTTAAGGGGGGTTGATGAAGCTTTCTTT.

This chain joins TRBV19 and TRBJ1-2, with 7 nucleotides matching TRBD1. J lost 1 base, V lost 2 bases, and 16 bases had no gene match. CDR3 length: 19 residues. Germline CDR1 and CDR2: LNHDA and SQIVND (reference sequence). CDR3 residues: CASSIMGAGTAAFNYGYTF. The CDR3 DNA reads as TGTGCCAGTAGTATAATGGGTGCGGGGACAGCCGCTTTTAACTATGGCTACACCTTC.

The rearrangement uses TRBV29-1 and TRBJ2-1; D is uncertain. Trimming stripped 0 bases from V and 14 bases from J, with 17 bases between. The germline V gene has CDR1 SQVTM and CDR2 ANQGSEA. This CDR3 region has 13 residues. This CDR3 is CSVEDPVGIGEFF. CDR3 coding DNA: TGCAGCGTTGAAGATCCCGTGGGCATTGGAGAGTTCTTC.

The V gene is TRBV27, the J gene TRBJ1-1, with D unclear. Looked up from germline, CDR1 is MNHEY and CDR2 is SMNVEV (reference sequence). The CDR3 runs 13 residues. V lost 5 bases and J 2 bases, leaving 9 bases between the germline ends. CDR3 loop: CASSGGSNTEAFF. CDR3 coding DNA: TGTGCCAGCAGTGGAGGGAGCAACACTGAAGCTTTCTTT.

CDR3 in amino acids: CSGGAGVSNEQFF. As DNA, the CDR3 is TGCAGCGGGGGGGCAGGGGTAAGCAATGAGCAGTTCTTC. V and J are TRBV29-1 and TRBJ2-1; perhaps D is TRBD1 or TRBD2 (6 bases each). Trimming cost V 7 bases and J 6 bases, with 16 bases left between them. Germline CDR1 and CDR2: SQVTM and ANQGSEA. The CDR3 is made up of 13 amino acids.

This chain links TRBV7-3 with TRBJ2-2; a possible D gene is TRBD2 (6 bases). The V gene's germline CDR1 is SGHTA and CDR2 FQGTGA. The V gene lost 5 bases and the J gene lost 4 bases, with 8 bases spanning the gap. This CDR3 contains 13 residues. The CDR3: CASSPGGTGELFF. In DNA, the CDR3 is TGTGCCAGCAGCCCCGGGGGCACCGGGGAGCTGTTTTTT.

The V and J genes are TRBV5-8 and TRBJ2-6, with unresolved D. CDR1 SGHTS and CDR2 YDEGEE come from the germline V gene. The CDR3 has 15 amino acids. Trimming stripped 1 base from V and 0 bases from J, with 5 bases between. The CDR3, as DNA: TGTGCCAGCAGCTTGTTCGTCTCTGGGGCCAACGTCCTGACTTTC. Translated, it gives CASSLFVSGANVLTF. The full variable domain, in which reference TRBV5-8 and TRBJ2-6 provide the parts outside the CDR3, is EAGVTQSPTHLIKTRGQQATLRCSPISGHTSVYWYQQALGLGLQFLLWYDEGEERNRGNFPPRFSGRQFPNYSSELNVNALELEDSALYLCASSLFVSGANVLTFGAGSRLTVL.

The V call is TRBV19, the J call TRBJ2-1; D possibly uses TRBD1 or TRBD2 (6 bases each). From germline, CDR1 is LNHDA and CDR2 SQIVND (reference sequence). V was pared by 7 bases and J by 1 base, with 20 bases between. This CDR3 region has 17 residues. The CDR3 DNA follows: TGTGCCAGTAAGCCCCCCGGGGGCTTATTGTCCTACAATGAGCAGTTCTTC. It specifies CASKPPGGLLSYNEQFF.

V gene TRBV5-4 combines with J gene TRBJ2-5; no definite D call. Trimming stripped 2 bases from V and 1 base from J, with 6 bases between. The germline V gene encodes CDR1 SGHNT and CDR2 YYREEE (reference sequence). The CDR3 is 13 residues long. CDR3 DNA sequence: TGTGCCAGCAGCTTAAACCCCCAAGAGACCCAGTACTTC. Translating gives CASSLNPQETQYF.

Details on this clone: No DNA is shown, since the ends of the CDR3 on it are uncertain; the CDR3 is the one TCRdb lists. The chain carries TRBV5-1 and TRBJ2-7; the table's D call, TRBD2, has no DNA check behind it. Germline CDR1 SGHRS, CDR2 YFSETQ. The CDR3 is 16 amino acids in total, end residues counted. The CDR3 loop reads CASSLTFGGGSYEQYF.

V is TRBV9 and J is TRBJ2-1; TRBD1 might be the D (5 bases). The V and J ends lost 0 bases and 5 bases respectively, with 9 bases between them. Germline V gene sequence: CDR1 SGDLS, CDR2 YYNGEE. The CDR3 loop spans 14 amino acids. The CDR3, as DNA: TGTGCCAGCAGCGTAGTGGGGCTGAACAATGAGCAGTTCTTC. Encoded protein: CASSVVGLNNEQFF. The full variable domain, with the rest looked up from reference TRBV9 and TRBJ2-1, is DSGVTQTPKHLITATGQRVTLRCSPRSGDLSVYWYQQSLDQGLQFLIQYYNGEERAKGNILERFSAQQFPDLHSELNLSSLELGDSALYFCASSVVGLNNEQFFGPGTRLTVL.

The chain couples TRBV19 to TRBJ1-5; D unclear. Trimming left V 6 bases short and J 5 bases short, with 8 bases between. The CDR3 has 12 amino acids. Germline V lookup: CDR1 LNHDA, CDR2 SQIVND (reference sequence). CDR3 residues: CASRTNDQPQHF. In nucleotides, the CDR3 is TGTGCCAGTAGGACCAACGATCAGCCCCAGCATTTT.

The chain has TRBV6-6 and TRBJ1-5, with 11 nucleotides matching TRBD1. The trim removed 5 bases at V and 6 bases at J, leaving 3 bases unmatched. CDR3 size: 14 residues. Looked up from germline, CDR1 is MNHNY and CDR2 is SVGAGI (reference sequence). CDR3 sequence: CASSGQGAFQPQHF. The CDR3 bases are TGTGCCAGCAGTGGACAGGGGGCTTTTCAGCCCCAGCATTTT.

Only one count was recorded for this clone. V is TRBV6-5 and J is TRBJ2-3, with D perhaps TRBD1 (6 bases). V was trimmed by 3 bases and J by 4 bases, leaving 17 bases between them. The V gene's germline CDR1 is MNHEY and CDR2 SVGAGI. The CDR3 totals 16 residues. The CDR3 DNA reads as TGTGCCAGCAGTTATACCGGACAGTCTCGGGCAGATACGCAGTATTTT. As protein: CASSYTGQSRADTQYF.

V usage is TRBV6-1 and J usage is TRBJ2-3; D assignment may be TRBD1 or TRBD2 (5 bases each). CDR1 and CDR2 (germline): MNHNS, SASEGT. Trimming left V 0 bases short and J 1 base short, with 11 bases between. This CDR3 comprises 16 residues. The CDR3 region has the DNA TGTGCCAGCAGTGAAGCAAAGGGACGGCGCACAGATACGCAGTATTTT. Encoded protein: CASSEAKGRRTDTQYF.

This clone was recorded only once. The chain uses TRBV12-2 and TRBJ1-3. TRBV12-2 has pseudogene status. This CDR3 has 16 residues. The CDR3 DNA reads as TGTGCAAGTCGCTTAGCGAAGGGGAGCTCTGGAAACACCATATATTTT. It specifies CASRLAKGSSGNTIYF.

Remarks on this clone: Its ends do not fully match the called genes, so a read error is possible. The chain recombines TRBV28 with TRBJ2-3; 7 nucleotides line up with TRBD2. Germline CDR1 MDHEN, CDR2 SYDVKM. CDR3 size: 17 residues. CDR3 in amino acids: CASSPRGAGPHLYGLWF. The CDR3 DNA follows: TGTGCCAGCAGTCCCCGAGGAGCGGGACCCCATTTGTATGGGCTTTGGTTT. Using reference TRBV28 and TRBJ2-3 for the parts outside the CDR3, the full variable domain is DVKVTQSSRYLVKRTGEKVFLECVQDMDHENMFWYRQDPGLGLRLIYFSYDVKMKEKGDIPEGYSVSREKKERFSLILESASTNQTSMYLCASSPRGAGPHLYGLWFGPGTRLTVL.

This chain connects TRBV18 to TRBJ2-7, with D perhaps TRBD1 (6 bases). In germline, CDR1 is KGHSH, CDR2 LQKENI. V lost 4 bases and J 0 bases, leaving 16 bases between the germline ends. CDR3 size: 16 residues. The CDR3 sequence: CASSRRGQKTSYEQYF. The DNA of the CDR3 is TGTGCCAGCTCACGTCGGGGACAAAAAACCTCCTACGAGCAGTACTTC. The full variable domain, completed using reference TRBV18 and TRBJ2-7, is NAGVMQNPRHLVRRRGQEARLRCSPMKGHSHVYWYRQLPEEGLKFMVYLQKENIIDESGMPKERFSAEFPKEGPSILRIQQVVRGDSAAYFCASSRRGQKTSYEQYFGPGTRLTVT.

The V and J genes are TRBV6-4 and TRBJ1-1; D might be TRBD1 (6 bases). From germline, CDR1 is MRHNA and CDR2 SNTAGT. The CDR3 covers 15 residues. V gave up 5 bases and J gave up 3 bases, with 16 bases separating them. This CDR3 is CASSQTGGGYTEAFF. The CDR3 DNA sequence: TGTGCCAGCAGTCAGACAGGTGGGGGGTACACTGAAGCTTTCTTT.

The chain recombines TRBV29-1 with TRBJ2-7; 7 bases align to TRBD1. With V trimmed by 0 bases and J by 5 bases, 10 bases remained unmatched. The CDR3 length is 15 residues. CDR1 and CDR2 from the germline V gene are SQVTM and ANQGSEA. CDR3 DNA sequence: TGCAGCGTTGAAGATGGTGGCAGGGGGTCCGACGAGCAGTACTTC. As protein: CSVEDGGRGSDEQYF.

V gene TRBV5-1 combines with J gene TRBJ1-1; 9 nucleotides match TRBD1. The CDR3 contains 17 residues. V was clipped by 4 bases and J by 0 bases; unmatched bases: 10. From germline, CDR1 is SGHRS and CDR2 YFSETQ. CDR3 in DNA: TGCGCCAGCAGCCCTGGGACAGGGCGAGAGATGAACACTGAAGCTTTCTTT. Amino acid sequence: CASSPGTGREMNTEAFF.

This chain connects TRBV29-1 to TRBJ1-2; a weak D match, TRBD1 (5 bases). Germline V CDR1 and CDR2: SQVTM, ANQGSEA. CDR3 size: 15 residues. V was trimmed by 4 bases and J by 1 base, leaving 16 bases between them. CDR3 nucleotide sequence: TGCAGCGTTGGAGGGACCGGTGATATTAACTATGGCTACACCTTC. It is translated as CSVGGTGDINYGYTF.

The CDR3 is CASSYSASPGGEQFF. The DNA for the CDR3 is TGTGCCAGCAGTTACTCTGCTAGTCCGGGGGGTGAGCAGTTCTTC. This chain uses TRBV6-2 or TRBV6-3 with TRBJ2-1; 7 positions match TRBD2. Germline V lookup: CDR1 MNHEY, CDR2 SVGEGT. This CDR3 has 15 amino acids. The trim removed 0 bases at V and 9 bases at J, leaving 8 bases unmatched.

In DNA, the CDR3 is TGTGCCAGCAGCTTGGCGGCGACAGACTCCTACGAGCAGTACTTC. This encodes CASSLAATDSYEQYF. The J gene is TRBJ2-7, the V gene TRBV5-5; possibly TRBD1 for D (5 bases). CDR3 length: 15 amino acids. Trimming took off 0 bases at V and 0 bases at J, with 10 bases between the two ends. CDR1 SGHKS and CDR2 YYEKEE come from the germline V gene (reference sequence). Using reference TRBV5-5 and TRBJ2-7 for the parts outside the CDR3, the full variable domain is DAGVTQSPTHLIKTRGQQVTLRCSPISGHKSVSWYQQVLGQGPQFIFQYYEKEERGRGNFPDRFSARQFPNYSSELNVNALLLGDSALYLCASSLAATDSYEQYFGPGTRLTVT.

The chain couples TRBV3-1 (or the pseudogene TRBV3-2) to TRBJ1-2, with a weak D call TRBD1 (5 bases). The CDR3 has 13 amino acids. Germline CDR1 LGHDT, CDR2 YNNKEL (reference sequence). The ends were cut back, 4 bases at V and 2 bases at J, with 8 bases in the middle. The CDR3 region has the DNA TGTGCCAGCAGCCGCGACAGAAACTATGGCTACACCTTC. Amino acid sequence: CASSRDRNYGYTF.

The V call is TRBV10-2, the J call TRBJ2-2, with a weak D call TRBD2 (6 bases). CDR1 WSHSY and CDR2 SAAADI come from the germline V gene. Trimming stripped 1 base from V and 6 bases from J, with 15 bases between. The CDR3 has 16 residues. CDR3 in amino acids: CASSEFGGGRAGELFF. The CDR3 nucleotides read TGCGCCAGCAGTGAGTTTGGGGGAGGACGGGCCGGGGAGCTGTTTTTT.

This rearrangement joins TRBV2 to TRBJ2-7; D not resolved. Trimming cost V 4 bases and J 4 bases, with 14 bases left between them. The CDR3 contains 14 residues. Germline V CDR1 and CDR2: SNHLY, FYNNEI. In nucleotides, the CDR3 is TGTGCCAGCAGTGCCTACCACGGGCTATACGAGCAGTACTTC. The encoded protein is CASSAYHGLYEQYF.